These T cell receptor beta chains were read from a single sample in a study of blood T cell repertoires in COVID-19. TCRdb's table, derived via immunoSEQ multiplex PCR, lists solely in-frame clones and lacks some. The sample shows around 250,000 clones, 86% of them seen only once. What was sequenced was peripheral blood. The receptors shown here come from a woman in her 30s with active or convalescent COVID-19. Both conserved end residues are part of each CDR3. Fields, in order: clone size, J gene, V gene, D gene, CDR3 protein, CDR3 DNA. The D gene is left open where the match is weak. Only part of the rows carry a size: once, few, many, or a class if the clone is expanded.

clone size: -; J gene: TRBJ1-5; V gene: TRBV4-3; D gene: -; CDR3 protein: CASSQGLGSYSNQPQHF; CDR3 DNA: TGCGCCAGCAGCCAAGGACTCGGCAGTTATAGCAATCAGCCCCAGCATTTT
clone size: -; J gene: TRBJ1-1; V gene: TRBV7-2; D gene: -; CDR3 protein: CASSLGRGGGNTEAFF; CDR3 DNA: TGTGCCAGCAGCTTAGGACGGGGTGGAGGGAACACTGAAGCTTTCTTT
clone size: -; J gene: TRBJ2-3; V gene: TRBV18; D gene: -; CDR3 protein: CASSPTVGTDTQYF; CDR3 DNA: TGTGCCAGCTCACCTACAGTGGGCACAGATACGCAGTATTTT
clone size: -; J gene: TRBJ2-3; V gene: TRBV21-1; D gene: -; CDR3 protein: CASSKGWRTSGGNADTQYF; CDR3 DNA: TGTGCCAGCAGCAAAGGGTGGAGGACTAGCGGGGGGAATGCAGATACGCAGTATTTT
clone size: -; J gene: TRBJ1-1; V gene: TRBV9; D gene: TRBD1; CDR3 protein: CASGQGGTEAFF; CDR3 DNA: TGTGCCAGCGGACAGGGAGGGACTGAAGCTTTCTTT
clone size: -; J gene: TRBJ1-2; V gene: TRBV29-1; D gene: TRBD1; CDR3 protein: CSVQGQLYGYTF; CDR3 DNA: TGCAGCGTTCAGGGACAGCTCTATGGCTACACCTTC
clone size: -; J gene: TRBJ1-5; V gene: TRBV19; D gene: -; CDR3 protein: CASSISATDVQPQHF; CDR3 DNA: TGTGCCAGTAGTATTTCGGCGACAGATGTTCAGCCCCAGCATTTT
clone size: -; J gene: TRBJ2-2; V gene: TRBV3-1/TRBV3-2; D gene: TRBD2; CDR3 protein: CASSTHGGADGELFF; CDR3 DNA: TGTGCCAGCAGTACACACGGGGGGGCAGACGGGGAGCTGTTTTTT
clone size: -; J gene: TRBJ2-7; V gene: TRBV27; D gene: TRBD1; CDR3 protein: CASSVLRGTGDLVAHEQYF; CDR3 DNA: TGTGCCAGCAGTGTCCTTCGAGGGACAGGGGACCTAGTAGCTCACGAGCAGTACTTC
clone size: -; J gene: TRBJ2-1; V gene: TRBV7-2; D gene: TRBD2; CDR3 protein: CASSPSLAGAYNEQFF; CDR3 DNA: TGTGCCAGCAGCCCCTCCCTAGCGGGGGCCTACAATGAGCAGTTCTTC
clone size: -; J gene: TRBJ2-3; V gene: TRBV27; D gene: -; CDR3 protein: CASGLHTDTQYF; CDR3 DNA: TGTGCCAGCGGGCTACACACAGATACGCAGTATTTT
clone size: -; J gene: TRBJ1-6; V gene: TRBV30; D gene: TRBD1; CDR3 protein: CAWSYKQGWNSPLHF; CDR3 DNA: TGTGCCTGGAGTTATAAACAGGGGTGGAATTCACCCCTCCACTTT
clone size: -; J gene: TRBJ2-2; V gene: TRBV18; D gene: -; CDR3 protein: CASSPLASANTGELFF; CDR3 DNA: TGTGCCAGCTCACCACTTGCTAGCGCAAACACCGGGGAGCTGTTTTTT
clone size: -; J gene: TRBJ2-2; V gene: TRBV15; D gene: -; CDR3 protein: CATSKRGRNTGELFF; CDR3 DNA: TGTGCCACCAGCAAAAGGGGAAGGAACACCGGGGAGCTGTTTTTT
clone size: -; J gene: TRBJ1-2; V gene: TRBV5-1; D gene: TRBD1; CDR3 protein: CASSWTGGDYGYTF; CDR3 DNA: TGCGCCAGCAGCTGGACAGGGGGCGACTATGGCTACACCTTC
clone size: -; J gene: TRBJ2-3; V gene: TRBV2; D gene: TRBD2; CDR3 protein: CASRGTSPDTQYF; CDR3 DNA: TGTGCCAGCAGGGGGACTAGTCCAGATACGCAGTATTTT
clone size: -; J gene: TRBJ1-3; V gene: TRBV5-1; D gene: -; CDR3 protein: CASSLTGSGNTIYF; CDR3 DNA: TGCGCCAGCAGCTTGACTGGCTCTGGAAACACCATATATTTT
clone size: -; J gene: TRBJ1-1; V gene: TRBV29-1; D gene: -; CDR3 protein: CSVDQVNTEAFF; CDR3 DNA: TGCAGCGTTGACCAGGTGAACACTGAAGCTTTCTTT
clone size: -; J gene: TRBJ2-7; V gene: TRBV30; D gene: -; CDR3 protein: CAWEDRKYEQYF; CDR3 DNA: TGTGCCTGGGAAGACAGGAAATACGAGCAGTACTTC
clone size: -; J gene: TRBJ2-1; V gene: TRBV5-4; D gene: -; CDR3 protein: CASSSVAGNEQFF; CDR3 DNA: TGTGCCAGCAGCTCCGTAGCTGGGAATGAGCAGTTCTTC
clone size: -; J gene: TRBJ2-2; V gene: TRBV28; D gene: TRBD1; CDR3 protein: CAYQKGQAHGGTGELFF; CDR3 DNA: TGTGCCTATCAGAAGGGACAGGCCCACGGGGGCACCGGGGAGCTGTTTTTT
clone size: -; J gene: TRBJ1-1; V gene: TRBV6-5; D gene: TRBD1; CDR3 protein: CASRATGGTEAFF; CDR3 DNA: TGTGCCAGCAGGGCCACAGGGGGCACTGAAGCTTTCTTT
clone size: -; J gene: TRBJ1-2; V gene: TRBV3-1/TRBV3-2; D gene: TRBD1; CDR3 protein: CASSLDRGHGYTF; CDR3 DNA: TGTGCCAGCAGCCTCGACAGGGGGCATGGCTACACCTTC
clone size: -; J gene: TRBJ2-4; V gene: TRBV7-2; D gene: -; CDR3 protein: CASSYTRAKNIQYF; CDR3 DNA: TGTGCCAGCAGCTATACAAGAGCCAAAAACATTCAGTACTTC
clone size: once; J gene: TRBJ2-1; V gene: TRBV7-7; D gene: -; CDR3 protein: CASSQDSVNEQFF; CDR3 DNA: TGTGCTAGCAGCCAGGACAGCGTTAATGAGCAGTTCTTC
clone size: -; J gene: TRBJ2-1; V gene: TRBV7-6; D gene: -; CDR3 protein: CASSLGGRVNYNEQFF; CDR3 DNA: TGTGCCAGCAGCTTAGGAGGCAGAGTGAACTACAATGAGCAGTTCTTC
clone size: few; J gene: TRBJ2-7; V gene: TRBV11-3; D gene: TRBD1; CDR3 protein: CASSPGGQGAYEQYF; CDR3 DNA: TGTGCCAGCAGCCCCGGAGGACAGGGTGCGTACGAGCAGTACTTC
clone size: once; J gene: TRBJ1-4; V gene: TRBV15; D gene: -; CDR3 protein: CATGGFNEKLFF; CDR3 DNA: TGTGCCACCGGAGGGTTTAATGAAAAACTGTTTTTT
clone size: few; J gene: TRBJ2-3; V gene: TRBV5-5; D gene: -; CDR3 protein: CASSSIGQNTDTQYF; CDR3 DNA: TGTGCCAGCAGCTCCATCGGACAGAACACAGATACGCAGTATTTT
clone size: -; J gene: TRBJ1-2; V gene: TRBV5-1; D gene: -; CDR3 protein: CASSSGQTANYGYTF; CDR3 DNA: TGCGCCAGCAGCTCCGGACAGACGGCTAACTATGGCTACACCTTC
clone size: once; J gene: TRBJ2-3; V gene: TRBV12-3/TRBV12-4; D gene: -; CDR3 protein: CASSYTADTQYF; CDR3 DNA: TGTGCCAGCAGTTACACCGCAGATACGCAGTATTTT
clone size: -; J gene: TRBJ1-2; V gene: TRBV27; D gene: -; CDR3 protein: CASSFAGSYGYTF; CDR3 DNA: TGTGCCAGCAGTTTTGCGGGGTCCTATGGCTACACCTTC
clone size: many; J gene: TRBJ1-2; V gene: TRBV19; D gene: -; CDR3 protein: CASSISGRGYTF; CDR3 DNA: TGTGCCAGTAGTATCTCGGGAAGGGGCTACACCTTC
clone size: -; J gene: TRBJ2-3; V gene: TRBV6-6; D gene: -; CDR3 protein: CASSQTETDTQYF; CDR3 DNA: TGTGCCAGCAGTCAGACAGAAACAGATACGCAGTATTTT
clone size: -; J gene: TRBJ1-2; V gene: TRBV19; D gene: -; CDR3 protein: CASTTGQGSGGYTF; CDR3 DNA: TGTGCCAGTACCACCGGGCAGGGGTCAGGTGGCTACACCTTC
clone size: -; J gene: TRBJ1-1; V gene: TRBV15; D gene: TRBD1; CDR3 protein: CATSLDRGPGTEAFF; CDR3 DNA: TGTGCCACCAGCCTCGACAGGGGTCCAGGCACTGAAGCTTTCTTT
clone size: -; J gene: TRBJ1-5; V gene: TRBV28; D gene: TRBD1; CDR3 protein: CASRPGQVNQPQHF; CDR3 DNA: TGTGCCAGCCGCCCCGGACAGGTCAATCAGCCCCAGCATTTT